This passage covers 26 T cell receptor beta chains from one sample sequenced in a study of blood T cell repertoires in COVID-19 (TCRdb year 2020). The library was obtained by the immunoSEQ multiplex PCR assay. The source is immuneACCESS, and TCRdb retained only in-frame sequences with V and J called. Part of the clones is not carried over; for the studies checked, unresolved V genes explain less than half of this, and the remainder is unexplained. This sample holds about 190,000 clones; roughly 85% were observed only once. Together, the top ten hold 26% of the sample. Sequencing was carried out using peripheral blood. The source is a woman in her 70s with acute or convalescent COVID-19.

The V and J genes are TRBV21-1 and TRBJ1-1; no DNA check was done on the table's D call, TRBD1. TRBV21-1 is given as a pseudogene. The CDR3 sequence is 17 residues long. The CDR3 is CASSRGGTGGDSTEAFF. Here the CDR3 DNA reads TGTGCCAGCAGCAGAGGCGGGACAGGGGGCGATAGCACTGAAGCTTTCTTT.

J is TRBJ1-4 and V is TRBV7-9; no clear D gene. From germline, CDR1 is SEHNR and CDR2 FQNEAQ (reference sequence). This CDR3 contains 15 residues. The V end was cut by 1 base, the J end by 5 bases, with 11 bases between. The CDR3 DNA sequence: TGTGCCAGCAGCTTAGACCGGTCCTGGAATGAAAAACTGTTTTTT. Its translation: CASSLDRSWNEKLFF.

J is TRBJ2-3 and V is TRBV25-1; tentative D call: TRBD2 (6 bases). This CDR3 has 15 residues. V shed 1 base and J shed 5 bases, with 13 bases lying between them. CDR1 and CDR2 (germline): MGHDK, SYGVNS. CDR3 sequence (DNA): TGTGCCAGCAGTGAATTCGGGCGGGACGGAGATACGCAGTATTTT. As protein: CASSEFGRDGDTQYF. Full variable domain (rest looked up from reference TRBV25-1 and TRBJ2-3): EADIYQTPRYLVIGTGKKITLECSQTMGHDKMYWYQQDPGMELHLIHYSYGVNSTEKGDLSSESTVSRIRTEHFPLTLESARPSHTSQYLCASSEFGRDGDTQYFGPGTRLTVL.

The chain has TRBV6-4 and TRBJ2-7; 8 nucleotides agree with TRBD2. Germline V gene data show CDR1 as MRHNA and CDR2 as SNTAGT. There are 15 residues in the CDR3. V shed 8 bases, J shed 3 bases, and the junction held 12 bases outside the gene matches. The CDR3 region is CASDHLTSGRYEQYF. DNA of the CDR3: TGTGCCAGCGACCACCTTACTAGCGGTCGCTACGAGCAGTACTTC.

The chain joins TRBV7-9 to TRBJ1-1; 8 bases line up with TRBD1. Germline V CDR1 and CDR2: SEHNR, FQNEAQ (reference sequence). This CDR3 spans 14 amino acids. After removal of 6 bases from V and 4 bases from J, the junction contained 7 bases not matched to a gene. In DNA form, the CDR3 reads TGTGCCAGCAGAACGACAGGGGTGTTCACTGAAGCTTTCTTT. This sequence encodes CASRTTGVFTEAFF.

This clone appeared many times. The J gene is TRBJ2-1, the V gene TRBV5-1; no reliable D call. The CDR3 runs to 16 residues. V was shortened by 0 bases and J by 3 bases, with 13 bases between the two germline ends. Germline lookup yields CDR1 SGHRS and CDR2 YFSETQ. The CDR3 protein is CASSLAGSRGYNEQFF. The DNA for the CDR3 is TGCGCCAGCAGCTTGGCCGGCAGCCGAGGCTACAATGAGCAGTTCTTC.

The CDR3, as DNA: TGTGCCAGCAGTCCCCCGTTGCGGGAGAACGAGCAGTACTTC. This translates into CASSPPLRENEQYF. This chain links TRBV6-2 or TRBV6-3 with TRBJ2-7; 7 bases line up with TRBD2. The CDR3 spans 14 residues. The germline V gene has CDR1 MNHEY and CDR2 SVGEGT. J was trimmed by 5 bases and V by 5 bases; bases with no gene match: 9.

This rearrangement joins TRBV7-2 to TRBJ2-2, with a tentative D call TRBD2 (6 bases). V lost 4 bases and J lost 4, with 19 bases in between. This CDR3 contains 17 residues. The germline V gene encodes CDR1 SGHTA and CDR2 FQGNSA. CDR3 bases: TGTGCCAGCAGCTCTCTACTGACTAGGGAAACCACCGGGGAGCTGTTTTTT. This translates into CASSSLLTRETTGELFF.

The chain couples TRBV7-3 to TRBJ2-1; TRBD2 matches at 9 bases. V was clipped by 5 bases and J by 6 bases; unmatched bases: 20. CDR3 size: 19 residues. Germline loops: CDR1 SGHTA, CDR2 FQGTGA. For the CDR3, the DNA is TGTGCCAGCAGCAAGACAGGGAGGCGACTCGTTAGCGGGAGCAATGAGCAGTTCTTC. Translated, it gives CASSKTGRRLVSGSNEQFF. Full variable domain (missing parts from reference TRBV7-3 and TRBJ2-1): GAGVSQTPSNKVTEKGKYVELRCDPISGHTALYWYRQSLGQGPEFLIYFQGTGAADDSGLPNDRFFAVRPEGSVSTLKIQRTERGDSAVYLCASSKTGRRLVSGSNEQFFGPGTRLTVL.

The chain couples TRBV3-1 (or the pseudogene TRBV3-2) to TRBJ1-2; 8 positions match TRBD1. The CDR3 runs 13 residues. V lost 1 base, J lost 8 bases, and 3 bases stayed unmatched. CDR1 is LGHDT and CDR2 is YNNKEL in the germline V gene (reference sequence). CDR3 sequence (DNA): TGTGCCAGCAGCCAAGGGACAGGGTTAGGCTACACCTTC. Protein: CASSQGTGLGYTF.

The genes are TRBV9 and TRBJ2-3, with 9 bases fitting TRBD2. CDR1 is SGDLS, CDR2 YYNGEE, per germline. J lost 5 bases, V lost 7 bases, and 8 bases had no gene match. The CDR3 has 14 amino acids. For the CDR3, the DNA is TGTGCCAGCGGAAGACTAGCGGAGGGAGATACGCAGTATTTT. It translates to CASGRLAEGDTQYF.

The V call is TRBV29-1, the J call TRBJ1-2; D is possibly TRBD1 (5 bases). Deletions cut 5 bases from V and 8 bases from J, with 12 bases between. The CDR3 is 11 amino acids. CDR1 and CDR2 (germline): SQVTM, ANQGSEA. The CDR3: CSVLQVGGYTF. CDR3 in DNA: TGCAGCGTTCTACAGGTGGGGGGCTACACCTTC.

The CDR3 spells CASSSNSATGEGVKQETQYF. The DNA of the CDR3 is TGTGCCAGCAGCAGTAACTCAGCTACGGGGGAGGGGGTGAAACAAGAGACCCAGTACTTC. The chain joins TRBV21-1 to TRBJ2-5; TRBD2 is the table's D call, not checked against the DNA. TRBV21-1 is tagged as a pseudogene. The CDR3 has 20 residues.

This clone was seen more than once but under ten times. The chain employs TRBV29-1 and TRBJ1-2, with D possibly matching TRBD1 (5 bases). CDR3 size: 14 residues. The V end was cut by 3 bases, the J end by 7 bases, with 18 bases between. Germline V gene lookup returns CDR1 SQVTM and CDR2 ANQGSEA. CDR3: CSVDRGGSLGGYTF. The DNA for the CDR3 is TGCAGCGTTGATAGGGGAGGAAGCCTGGGTGGCTACACCTTC. The variable domain in full, with the rest retrieved from reference TRBV29-1 and TRBJ1-2, is SAVISQKPSRDICQRGTSLTIQCQVDSQVTMMFWYRQQPGQSLTLIATANQGSEATYESGFVIDKFPISRPNLTFSTLTVSNMSPEDSSIYLCSVDRGGSLGGYTFGSGTRLTVV.

The chain couples TRBV5-5 to TRBJ2-5, with 14 bases that match TRBD2. V lost 4 bases to trimming and J lost 4 bases; unmatched junction nucleotides: 18. Germline CDR1 SGHKS, CDR2 YYEKEE (reference sequence). There are 20 residues in the CDR3. The chain's CDR3 is CASSLGTSGRDENRRETQYF. The CDR3 DNA reads as TGTGCCAGCAGCCTCGGGACTAGCGGGAGAGACGAAAATAGACGAGAGACCCAGTACTTC.

The chain links TRBV6-5 to TRBJ2-3, with TRBD2 identical over 7 bases. The V gene end was trimmed by 6 bases and the J gene end by 1 base; junction bases not matched to a gene: 7. CDR3 length equals 15 residues. Germline-derived CDR1 and CDR2 are MNHEY and SVGAGI. CDR3 sequence: CASSPITSGTDTQYF. CDR3 nucleotide sequence: TGTGCCAGCAGCCCCATTACTAGCGGCACAGATACGCAGTATTTT.

The chain employs TRBV6-5 and TRBJ2-7, with 9 nucleotides matching TRBD1. This CDR3 contains 14 residues. J gave up 4 bases and V 6 bases, and 7 bases lay outside the gene matches. Germline CDR1 is MNHEY and CDR2 is SVGAGI. This chain's CDR3 is CASRAGTGSYEQYF. The CDR3 DNA is TGTGCCAGCAGAGCCGGGACAGGGTCATACGAGCAGTACTTC.

The chain uses TRBV15 and TRBJ2-7, with 7 bases matching TRBD2. Germline assignment: CDR1 LNHNV and CDR2 YYDKDF (reference sequence). V lost 5 bases, J lost 3 bases, and 10 bases stayed unmatched. The CDR3 is 15 amino acids. DNA for the CDR3: TGTGCCACCAGCGGTAGTAGACGGGGGGTCTACGAGCAGTACTTC. This gives the protein CATSGSRRGVYEQYF.

This chain joins TRBV2 and TRBJ1-4; D call uncertain. There are 16 residues in the CDR3. The germline CDR1 and CDR2 sequences are SNHLY and FYNNEI. Trimming cost V 7 bases and J 1 base, with 16 bases left between them. CDR3 protein: CASTAYPRRTNEKLFF. The CDR3 DNA follows: TGTGCCAGCACTGCTTATCCGAGGAGAACTAATGAAAAACTGTTTTTT. Drawing the rest from reference TRBV2 and TRBJ1-4, the complete variable domain is EPEVTQTPSHQVTQMGQEVILRCVPISNHLYFYWYRQILGQKVEFLVSFYNNEISEKSEIFDDQFSVERPDGSNFTLKIRSTKLEDSAMYFCASTAYPRRTNEKLFFGSGTQLSVL.

The V gene is TRBV2, the J gene TRBJ2-2; TRBD2 agrees at 10 bases. Germline-derived CDR1 and CDR2 are SNHLY and FYNNEI. This CDR3 has 15 residues. V lost 5 bases to trimming and J lost 6 bases; unmatched junction nucleotides: 6. The DNA of the CDR3 is TGTGCCAGCAGTCGATCTAGCGGGAGTCCCGGGGAGCTGTTTTTT. Protein: CASSRSSGSPGELFF. The variable domain in full, with the rest retrieved from reference TRBV2 and TRBJ2-2, is EPEVTQTPSHQVTQMGQEVILRCVPISNHLYFYWYRQILGQKVEFLVSFYNNEISEKSEIFDDQFSVERPDGSNFTLKIRSTKLEDSAMYFCASSRSSGSPGELFFGEGSRLTVL.

This clone has only a few counts. The rearrangement uses TRBV5-1 and TRBJ2-5; 10 bases map to TRBD1. Per germline, CDR1 SGHRS and CDR2 YFSETQ. This CDR3 is built from 15 residues. V lost 0 bases to trimming and J lost 5 bases; unmatched junction nucleotides: 4. The CDR3 bases are TGCGCCAGCAGCTTGGGGACAGGGGGAAGTGAGACCCAGTACTTC. Protein sequence: CASSLGTGGSETQYF.

The J gene is TRBJ2-7, the V gene TRBV6-5, with 8 bases that match TRBD2. V was clipped by 0 bases and J by 4 bases; unmatched bases: 2. This CDR3 contains 14 residues. CDR1 and CDR2 (germline): MNHEY, SVGAGI. CDR3 DNA: TGTGCCAGCAGTTACTCTACTAGCGGATACGAGCAGTACTTC. As protein: CASSYSTSGYEQYF.

This clone was detected only a few times. The genes are TRBV14 and TRBJ2-1; D perhaps matches TRBD2 (5 bases). V lost 1 base and J 5 bases, leaving 18 bases between the germline ends. The germline gives CDR1 SGHDN, CDR2 FVKESK. The CDR3 covers 17 residues. CDR3 DNA: TGTGCCAGCAGCCAAGTTAAGTTTGGCGACTACAACAATGAGCAGTTCTTC. As protein: CASSQVKFGDYNNEQFF.

CDR3 protein: CASGWTRYEQYF. DNA for the CDR3: TGTGCCAGCGGTTGGACTAGATACGAGCAGTACTTC. The chain couples TRBV27 to TRBJ2-7; 7 bases match TRBD2. There are 12 residues in the CDR3. V was pared by 8 bases and J by 4 bases, with 5 bases of the junction left unmatched. Per the germline V gene, CDR1 is MNHEY and CDR2 is SMNVEV (reference sequence).

The rearrangement joins TRBV7-3 to TRBJ1-1; no clear D gene. Germline CDR1 and CDR2: SGHTA and FQGTGA. Trimming removed 4 bases from V and 3 bases from J, with 9 bases in between. The CDR3 runs to 13 residues. The CDR3 bases are TGTGCCAGCAGCTGGGCCGGGGACACTGAAGCTTTCTTT. This codes for CASSWAGDTEAFF.

The gene calls are TRBV7-3 and TRBJ1-2, with 9 bases lining up with TRBD1. V lost 10 bases and J lost 8; bases outside the gene matches: 17. Germline V gives CDR1 SGHTA, CDR2 FQGTGA. CDR3 size: 15 residues. The CDR3: CATDGTGTFHFGYTF. CDR3 in DNA: TGTGCCACCGACGGGACAGGGACTTTTCACTTCGGCTACACCTTC. The complete variable domain, with remaining parts taken from reference TRBV7-3 and TRBJ1-2, reads GAGVSQTPSNKVTEKGKYVELRCDPISGHTALYWYRQSLGQGPEFLIYFQGTGAADDSGLPNDRFFAVRPEGSVSTLKIQRTERGDSAVYLCATDGTGTFHFGYTFGSGTRLTVV.